This TCR beta chain came from a study of cytomegalovirus exposure and HLA in healthy donors. General study findings and limits: The only immune exposure information that was available was CMV serostatus. Sequencing depth roughly uniform across donors was assumed in presence/absence analyses.

Germline V gene sequence: CDR1 SGHRS, CDR2 YFSETQ. J gave up 4 bases and V 0 bases, and 5 bases lay outside the gene matches. The CDR3 spans 15 residues. In regard to this clone: The antigen is unknown.

The PCR had 60 Vbeta and 13 Jbeta primers. The data were produced by immunoSEQ multiplex PCR, yet TCRdb's version contains in-frame clones alone and is incomplete. Of roughly 150,000 clones listed, roughly 85% are singletons. The sequence was obtained from a male donor in good health and CMV-seronegative. V and J are TRBV5-1 and TRBJ2-3, with 7 positions matching TRBD1. Sequences were obtained from PBMCs. The DNA of the CDR3 is TGCGCCAGCAGCTTGGCAAGAGGGGGCTCAGATACGCAGTATTTT. It specifies CASSLARGGSDTQYF.